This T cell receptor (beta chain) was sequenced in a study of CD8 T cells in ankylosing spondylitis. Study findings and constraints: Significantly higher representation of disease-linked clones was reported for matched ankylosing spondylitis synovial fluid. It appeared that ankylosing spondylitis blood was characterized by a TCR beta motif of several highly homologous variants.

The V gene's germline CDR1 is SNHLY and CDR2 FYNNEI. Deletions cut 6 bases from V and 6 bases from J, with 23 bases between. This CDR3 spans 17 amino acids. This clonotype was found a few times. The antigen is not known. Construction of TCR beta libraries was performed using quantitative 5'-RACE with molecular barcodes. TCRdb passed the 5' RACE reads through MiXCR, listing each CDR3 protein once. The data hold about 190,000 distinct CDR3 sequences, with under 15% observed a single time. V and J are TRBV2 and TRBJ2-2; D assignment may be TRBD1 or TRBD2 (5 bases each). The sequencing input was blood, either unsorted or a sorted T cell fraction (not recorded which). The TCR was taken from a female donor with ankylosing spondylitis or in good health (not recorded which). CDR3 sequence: CASSEGTGPGAAGELFF. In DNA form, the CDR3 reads TGTGCCAGCAGCGAGGGGACGGGACCTGGGGCCGCCGGGGAGCTGTTTTTT.